This paragraph reports one T cell receptor (beta chain). The sample holds a few counts of this clonotype. The specificity of this receptor is unknown. No clone much larger than this one lies a single base away; base qualities are absent. The CDR3 goes from the cysteine to the phenylalanine over 15 residues. The kept DNA is CDR3 alone, 45 bases in frame from the first base. Clipping removes 0 bases from V and 5 bases from J, with 5 as the unmatched junction base count. CDR1 and CDR2 (SGDLS, YYNGEE) derive from the germline V gene. Sequencing relied on an Illumina HiSeq 2500. Quantitative 5'-RACE with molecular barcodes was the method used to prepare the TCR beta libraries. In the original analysis: To identify disease-linked TCR variants, a new computational method was used, one built on a probabilistic model of VDJ rearrangement. TCRdb reprocessed the public reads (quality trimming at Q25 with fastp, clone calling with MiXCR) and kept in-frame beta chains. One record per CDR3 amino acid sequence lists the most common genes and DNA. What appears here as the V and J calls and clone size reflects TCRdb's work, not the paper's. Counted in this sample were more than 300,000 distinct CDR3 sequences; 11% of them appeared once. The ten largest clones take up roughly 9% of the sample.

These data originate in a study of CD8 T cells in ankylosing spondylitis (dated by TCRdb to about 2017). As for the study more broadly: To find TCR variants linked to disease, the study profiled T cell receptor beta repertoires in ankylosing spondylitis patients and healthy donors. The full study cohort was made up of about two dozen ankylosing spondylitis patients and 108 healthy donors. Peripheral blood samples were taken, and synovial fluid was additionally collected from ankylosing spondylitis patients.

The study at large found these results: Some of the motif variants had been reported before in the synovial fluid and blood of reactive arthritis patients, a finding that suggests common disease-initiation mechanisms. Significant enrichment of the disease-linked clones was reported in matched synovial fluid samples from ankylosing spondylitis patients. Blood from ankylosing spondylitis patients appeared to be characterized by a TCR beta motif composed of about eight highly homologous amino acid variants. A CD8+ phenotype was shown by the disease-linked clones, which were found at relatively low frequencies in peripheral blood.

The sequence derives from a female donor with ankylosing spondylitis or in good health (not recorded which). Rearrangement joined TRBV9 to TRBJ2-5; 9 bases in the junction line up with TRBD1. Sequencing input: blood, either unsorted or a sorted T cell fraction (not recorded which). Here the CDR3 is given as CASSVAGTGMETQYF. Here is the DNA: TGTGCCAGCAGCGTAGCCGGGACAGGGATGGAGACCCAGTACTTC. Reference TRBV9 and TRBJ2-5 genes cover what lies past the CDR3, so the full variable domain is DSGVTQTPKHLITATGQRVTLRCSPRSGDLSVYWYQQSLDQGLQFLIQYYNGEERAKGNILERFSAQQFPDLHSELNLSSLELGDSALYFCASSVAGTGMETQYFGPGTRLLVL.